These T cell receptor beta chains were read from a single sample in a study of T cells after yellow fever vaccination. TCRdb redid the calling of the 5' RACE reads with MiXCR, one entry per CDR3 protein. The table includes over 85,000 distinct CDR3 sequences, 8% to 10% detected once. The input for sequencing was CD8+ T cells not binding an NS4B(214-222) dextramer, sorted from PBMCs, taken less than 18 days after the first yellow fever vaccination. These receptors all come from a man aged 18 to 30 who received the YFV17D yellow fever vaccine. Both conserved end residues are part of each CDR3. Each record gives: D gene, J gene, clone size, V gene, CDR3 protein, CDR3 DNA. The D gene is left open where the match is weak. Clone size, where shown, is once, few, many, or a class for clones that have expanded.

d_gene: TRBD1
j_gene: TRBJ2-3
abundance: few
v_gene: TRBV7-9
CDR3aa: CASSLEGATHTQYF
CDR3nt: TGTGCCAGCAGCTTAGAGGGGGCTACTCATACGCAGTATTTT

d_gene: TRBD1
j_gene: TRBJ1-4
abundance: few
v_gene: TRBV4-2
CDR3aa: CASSQRDRGNEKLFF
CDR3nt: TGTGCCAGCAGCCAACGGGACAGGGGAAATGAAAAACTGTTTTTT

d_gene: -
j_gene: TRBJ2-1
abundance: -
v_gene: TRBV27
CDR3aa: CASSGRGNNEQFF
CDR3nt: TGTGCCAGCAGTGGACGGGGGAACAATGAGCAGTTCTTC

d_gene: -
j_gene: TRBJ2-7
abundance: -
v_gene: TRBV7-2
CDR3aa: CASSLGRDEQYF
CDR3nt: TGTGCCAGCAGCTTAGGGAGGGACGAGCAGTACTTC

d_gene: TRBD1
j_gene: TRBJ1-1
abundance: -
v_gene: TRBV5-1
CDR3aa: CASNGQTGGENTEAFF
CDR3nt: TGCGCCAGCAACGGGCAGACAGGGGGAGAGAACACTGAAGCTTTCTTT

d_gene: -
j_gene: TRBJ2-4
abundance: few
v_gene: TRBV20-1
CDR3aa: CSAGGDGTTVAKNIQYF
CDR3nt: TGCAGTGCTGGCGGGGATGGGACGACTGTAGCCAAAAACATTCAGTACTTC

d_gene: -
j_gene: TRBJ1-6
abundance: -
v_gene: TRBV12-3/TRBV12-4
CDR3aa: CASSAIGSNSPLHF
CDR3nt: TGTGCCAGCAGCGCAATCGGGTCCAATTCACCCCTCCACTTT

d_gene: -
j_gene: TRBJ2-7
abundance: -
v_gene: TRBV27
CDR3aa: CASSLFGSPYEQYF
CDR3nt: TGTGCCAGCAGTTTATTTGGCAGCCCCTACGAGCAGTACTTC

d_gene: TRBD2
j_gene: TRBJ2-1
abundance: many
v_gene: TRBV4-1
CDR3aa: CASSQSSGGSYNEQFF
CDR3nt: TGCGCCAGCAGCCAATCTAGCGGGGGGTCTTACAATGAGCAGTTCTTC

d_gene: -
j_gene: TRBJ1-5
abundance: -
v_gene: TRBV19
CDR3aa: CASSGNLANQPQHF
CDR3nt: TGTGCCAGTAGTGGGAACCTGGCAAATCAGCCCCAGCATTTT

d_gene: -
j_gene: TRBJ2-6
abundance: -
v_gene: TRBV4-3
CDR3aa: CASSQPFSGNGANVLTF
CDR3nt: TGCGCCAGCAGCCAACCTTTTTCAGGGAACGGGGCCAACGTCCTGACTTTC

d_gene: TRBD2
j_gene: TRBJ2-5
abundance: -
v_gene: TRBV6-5
CDR3aa: CASSYWSFTSGGQETQYF
CDR3nt: TGTGCCAGCAGTTACTGGTCTTTCACTAGCGGGGGCCAAGAGACCCAGTACTTC

d_gene: -
j_gene: TRBJ2-7
abundance: few
v_gene: TRBV7-6
CDR3aa: CASSETGNPSYEQYF
CDR3nt: TGTGCCAGCAGCGAAACAGGGAATCCCTCCTACGAGCAGTACTTC

d_gene: -
j_gene: TRBJ1-5
abundance: few
v_gene: TRBV18
CDR3aa: CASSPEGADQPQHF
CDR3nt: TGTGCCAGCTCACCCGAAGGGGCAGATCAGCCCCAGCATTTT

d_gene: TRBD2
j_gene: TRBJ2-3
abundance: few
v_gene: TRBV19
CDR3aa: CAAGGTGSTDTQYF
CDR3nt: TGTGCGGCGGGGGGTACGGGGTCCACAGATACGCAGTATTTT

d_gene: TRBD1
j_gene: TRBJ1-1
abundance: few
v_gene: TRBV6-5
CDR3aa: CASSYPTGEEAFF
CDR3nt: TGTGCCAGCAGTTACCCAACAGGGGAGGAAGCTTTCTTT